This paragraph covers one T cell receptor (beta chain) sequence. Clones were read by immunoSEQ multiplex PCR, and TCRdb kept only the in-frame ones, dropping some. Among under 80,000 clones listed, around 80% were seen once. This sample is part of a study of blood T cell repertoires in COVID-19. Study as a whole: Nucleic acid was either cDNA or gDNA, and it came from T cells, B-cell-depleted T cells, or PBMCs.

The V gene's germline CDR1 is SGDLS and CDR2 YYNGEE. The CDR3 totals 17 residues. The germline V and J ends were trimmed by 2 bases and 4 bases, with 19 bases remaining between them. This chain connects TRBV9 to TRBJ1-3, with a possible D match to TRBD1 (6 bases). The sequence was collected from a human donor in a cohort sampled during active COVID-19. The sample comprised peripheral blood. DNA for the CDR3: TGTGCCAGCAGCGTTGGACACGGACAGACAATAGGAAACACCATATATTTT. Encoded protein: CASSVGHGQTIGNTIYF.